The TCR beta chain under discussion was sequenced for a study of cytomegalovirus exposure and HLA in healthy donors. About this clone itself: Antigen specificity is unknown.

CDR1 SGHKS and CDR2 YYEKEE come from the germline V gene (reference sequence). The trim removed 6 bases at V and 0 bases at J, leaving 5 bases unmatched. The CDR3 totals 15 residues. Study-level findings and limits: It emerged from a later analysis that several of the most significant clusters appeared to be linked to common viral pathogens.

This PCR relied on a set of 60 Vbeta primers and 13 Jbeta primers. TCRdb's copy holds only in-frame clones and misses some; the assay was immunoSEQ multiplex PCR. The sample contains 100,000 to 150,000 clones, around 82% of which appear only once. The receptor comes from a middle-aged woman in good health and CMV-seropositive. Sequenced material: PBMCs. The chain carries TRBV5-5 and TRBJ2-1, with TRBD2 matching over 8 bases. This CDR3 reads CASTSGYSSYNEQFF. The CDR3 DNA follows: TGTGCCAGCACTAGCGGGTACAGCTCCTACAATGAGCAGTTCTTC.